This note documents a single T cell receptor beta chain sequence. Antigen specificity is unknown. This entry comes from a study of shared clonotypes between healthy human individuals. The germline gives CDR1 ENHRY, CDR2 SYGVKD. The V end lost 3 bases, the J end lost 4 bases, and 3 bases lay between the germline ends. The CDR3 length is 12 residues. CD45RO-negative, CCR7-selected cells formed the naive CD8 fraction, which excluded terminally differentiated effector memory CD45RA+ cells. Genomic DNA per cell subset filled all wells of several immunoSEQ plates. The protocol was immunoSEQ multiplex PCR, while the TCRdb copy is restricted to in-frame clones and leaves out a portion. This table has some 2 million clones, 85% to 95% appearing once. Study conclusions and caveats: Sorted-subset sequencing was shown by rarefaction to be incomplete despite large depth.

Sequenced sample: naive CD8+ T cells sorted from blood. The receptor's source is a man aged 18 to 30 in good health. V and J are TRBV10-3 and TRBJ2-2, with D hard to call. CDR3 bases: TGTGCCATCAGTGATCTCACCGGGGAGCTGTTTTTT. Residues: CAISDLTGELFF.